These 28 T cell receptor beta chains were sequenced from one sample in a study of shared clonotypes between healthy human individuals. Using immunoSEQ multiplex PCR, the repertoire was profiled, and TCRdb retains in-frame clones only, with some absent. The sample holds about 700,000 clones, approximately 79% seen once. The sample was memory CD4+ T cells sorted from blood. The subset is: CD45RA-negative fraction. All receptors come from a woman aged 30 to 39 in good health.

In regard to this clone: Other DNA sequences in the same sample also yield this CDR3. The chain links TRBV7-2 to TRBJ2-3; maybe TRBD2 (5 bases). With 5 bases removed from V and 3 bases from J, the gap between germline ends came to 12 bases. The germline gives CDR1 SGHTA, CDR2 FQGNSA. The CDR3 totals 14 residues. The CDR3 protein is CASSLGLVTDTQYF. The CDR3 DNA follows: TGTGCCAGCAGCCTAGGACTGGTGACAGATACGCAGTATTTT. Based on the CDR3 plus reference TRBV7-2 and TRBJ2-3, the full variable domain is GAGVSQSPSNKVTEKGKDVELRCDPISGHTALYWYRQSLGQGLEFLIYFQGNSAPDKSGLPSDRFSAERTGGSVSTLTIQRTQQEDSAVYLCASSLGLVTDTQYFGPGTRLTVL.

The chain couples TRBV7-9 to TRBJ1-3; possible D gene TRBD1, 5 bases. Between the trimmed V and J ends, which lost 1 base and 0 bases, there was a span of 10 bases. There are 16 residues in the CDR3. CDR1 and CDR2 from the germline V gene are SEHNR and FQNEAQ (reference sequence). DNA for the CDR3: TGTGCCAGCAGCTTAGGAGGGGCCGCCTCTGGAAACACCATATATTTT. This translates into CASSLGGAASGNTIYF.

This clone has only a few counts. This chain joins TRBV5-1 and TRBJ2-7, with TRBD2 as a possible D gene (6 bases). The CDR3 loop spans 14 amino acids. Germline V gene lookup returns CDR1 SGHRS and CDR2 YFSETQ. V gave up 0 bases and J gave up 13 bases, with 20 bases separating them. The CDR3 protein is CASSLDVEAGIEYF. CDR3 in DNA: TGCGCCAGCAGCTTGGACGTCGAGGCGGGGATTGAATACTTC.

The chain recombines TRBV28 with TRBJ2-1; 8 bases agree with TRBD2. Trimming at V came to 7 bases and at J to 3 bases, leaving 11 bases not matched to a gene. The germline V gene has CDR1 MDHEN and CDR2 SYDVKM. CDR3 length equals 16 residues. CDR3 sequence reads: CASTRTGGKHYNEQFF. Here the CDR3 DNA reads TGTGCCAGCACCAGAACGGGAGGGAAACACTACAATGAGCAGTTCTTC.

The CDR3 region is CASSFAGTGNYGYTF. The CDR3 DNA follows: TGTGCCAGCAGCTTCGCCGGGACAGGGAACTATGGCTACACCTTC. This chain links TRBV11-2 with TRBJ1-2; TRBD1 matches at 9 bases. Per germline, CDR1 SGHAT and CDR2 FQNNGV. Losses at the gene ends were 3 bases for V and 2 bases for J; bases not matched to a gene: 4. CDR3 length: 15 residues.

Written as DNA, the CDR3 is TGTGCCAGCAGCGGAAGCGGGAGTGCCACCGGGGAGCTGTTTTTT. Encoded protein: CASSGSGSATGELFF. The V gene is TRBV11-2, the J gene TRBJ2-2; 8 bases align to TRBD2. Germline V lookup: CDR1 SGHAT, CDR2 FQNNGV. The CDR3 contains 15 residues. Trimming at V came to 5 bases and at J to 4 bases, leaving 6 bases not matched to a gene.

V is TRBV14 and J is TRBJ2-2; weak D call: TRBD2 (5 bases). The CDR3 covers 14 residues. V dropped 4 bases and J dropped 4 bases, with 10 bases sitting between them. CDR1 is SGHDN and CDR2 is FVKESK in the germline V gene. CDR3: CASSPSGITGELFF. CDR3 nucleotides: TGTGCCAGCAGCCCCTCGGGGATCACCGGGGAGCTGTTTTTT.

V usage is TRBV2 and J usage is TRBJ2-1, with D uncertain. V shed 4 bases and J shed 6 bases, with 4 bases lying between them. This CDR3 spans 11 amino acids. Per the germline V gene, CDR1 is SNHLY and CDR2 is FYNNEI. CDR3 DNA: TGTGCCAGCAGTGCCAGCAATGAGCAGTTCTTC. This sequence encodes CASSASNEQFF.

This clone occurred once. The same CDR3 arises from other DNA sequences in this sample as well. The V call is TRBV7-6, the J call TRBJ1-2, with TRBD1 matching over 10 bases. Trimming at V came to 6 bases and at J to 5 bases, leaving 3 bases not matched to a gene. CDR1 is SGHVS and CDR2 is FNYEAQ in the germline V gene. The CDR3 length is 13 residues. CDR3 in amino acids: CASSLGQGYGYTF. In DNA form, the CDR3 reads TGTGCCAGCAGTCTGGGACAGGGGTATGGCTACACCTTC.

The chain carries TRBV28 and TRBJ1-2, with 8 bases fitting TRBD1. Germline assignment: CDR1 MDHEN and CDR2 SYDVKM. The CDR3 extends over 15 amino acids. The V and J ends lost 5 bases and 0 bases, in that order; junction bases with no gene match: 5. CDR3 DNA sequence: TGTGCCAGCAGTGTGACAGGGGAAGCTAACTATGGCTACACCTTC. Translating it yields CASSVTGEANYGYTF.

The chain uses TRBV19 and TRBJ1-2; TRBD1 matches at 9 bases. The CDR3 loop spans 14 amino acids. J was trimmed by 8 bases and V by 6 bases; bases with no gene match: 10. The germline V gene encodes CDR1 LNHDA and CDR2 SQIVND (reference sequence). The CDR3 DNA follows: TGTGCCAGTAGGAAGGGGACAGGGTCTCACGGCTACACCTTC. Amino acids: CASRKGTGSHGYTF.

In regard to this clone: A much larger clone differs by one base, so this may be a read error. The CDR3 nucleotides are TGTGCCAGCAGCTCGACAGGGGACACTGAAGCTTTCTTT. This codes for CASSSTGDTEAFF. The rearrangement joins TRBV5-4 to TRBJ1-1; TRBD1 aligns across 8 bases. The CDR3 covers 13 residues. J was trimmed by 3 bases and V by 3 bases; bases with no gene match: 1. Germline CDR1 SGHNT, CDR2 YYREEE (reference sequence).

The chain carries TRBV29-1 and TRBJ2-3; 8 nucleotides line up with TRBD1. The V gene end was trimmed by 4 bases and the J gene end by 5 bases; junction bases not matched to a gene: 8. From germline, CDR1 is SQVTM and CDR2 ANQGSEA. CDR3 size: 14 residues. The chain's CDR3 is CSVGGKTGEDTQYF. In nucleotides, the CDR3 is TGCAGCGTTGGGGGGAAGACAGGGGAAGATACGCAGTATTTT.

Worth noting for this clone: Other DNA sequences in this sample translate to the same CDR3. The gene calls are TRBV28 and TRBJ2-7, with a tentative D call TRBD2 (5 bases). CDR3 size: 11 residues. Germline V gene lookup returns CDR1 MDHEN and CDR2 SYDVKM. V dropped 5 bases and J dropped 4 bases, with 6 bases sitting between them. The CDR3 is CASSRRYEQYF. CDR3 in DNA: TGTGCCAGCAGTCGGAGGTACGAGCAGTACTTC.

The genes are TRBV4-1 and TRBJ2-5; 13 bases match TRBD2. The CDR3 totals 17 residues. V dropped 0 bases and J dropped 5; count of bases not matched to a gene: 6. Germline V lookup: CDR1 MGHRA, CDR2 YSYEKL. The CDR3 DNA sequence: TGCGCCAGCAGCCAAGAAGGACTAGCGGGAGTCTGGGAGACCCAGTACTTC. This translates into CASSQEGLAGVWETQYF.

This rearrangement joins TRBV6-5 to TRBJ2-7; no clear D gene. Between the trimmed V and J ends, which lost 4 bases and 1 base, there was a span of 8 bases. This CDR3 is built from 13 residues. CDR1 is MNHEY, CDR2 SVGAGI, per germline. The CDR3 DNA reads as TGTGCCAGCAGTTCCTACCAATCCTACGAGCAGTACTTC. Translated, it gives CASSSYQSYEQYF.

The V call is TRBV6-5, the J call TRBJ2-5; TRBD1 matches 8 bases. This CDR3 has 16 residues. In germline, CDR1 is MNHEY, CDR2 SVGAGI. The trim removed 4 bases at V and 5 bases at J, leaving 12 bases unmatched. CDR3 sequence: CASSFVETGECETQYF. The CDR3 DNA reads as TGTGCCAGCAGTTTTGTGGAGACAGGGGAGTGTGAGACCCAGTACTTC.

The CDR3, as DNA: TGTGCCAGCACCAGACCACTTGGGACAGGGAACTATGGCTACACCTTC. It yields the protein CASTRPLGTGNYGYTF. This rearrangement joins TRBV5-6 to TRBJ1-2; 9 positions match TRBD1. Germline V lookup: CDR1 SGHDT, CDR2 YYEEEE. The ends lost 6 bases at V and 2 bases at J; junction bases unmatched: 11. The CDR3 spans 16 residues.

The chain couples TRBV13 to TRBJ1-1; the match to TRBD1 covers 8 bases. This CDR3 has 14 amino acids. With V trimmed by 5 bases and J by 4 bases, 6 bases remained unmatched. Germline V gives CDR1 PRHDT, CDR2 FYEKMQ (reference sequence). The CDR3 is CASSTRGQGTEAFF. The CDR3 region has the DNA TGTGCCAGCAGCACCAGGGGGCAGGGCACTGAAGCTTTCTTT.

The chain employs TRBV28 and TRBJ2-7; weak D call: TRBD1 (6 bases). Deletions cut 6 bases from V and 4 bases from J, with 19 bases between. Germline assignment: CDR1 MDHEN and CDR2 SYDVKM. The CDR3 runs 15 residues. The CDR3 DNA follows: TGTGCCAGCAGACCAAGTAGGGGGTCCCTATACGAGCAGTACTTC. It is translated as CASRPSRGSLYEQYF.

In its sample, this clone was seen a few times. The V call is TRBV5-4, the J call TRBJ2-3; no clear D. V lost 4 bases, J lost 3 bases, and 9 bases lay in between. CDR3 size: 13 residues. Germline lookup yields CDR1 SGHNT and CDR2 YYREEE (reference sequence). CDR3 protein: CASSIPGTDTQYF. The CDR3 bases are TGTGCCAGCAGCATCCCCGGGACAGATACGCAGTATTTT.

This rearrangement joins TRBV5-1 to TRBJ2-6; D not resolved. CDR1 and CDR2 from the germline V gene are SGHRS and YFSETQ. The CDR3 extends over 15 amino acids. With 4 bases removed from V and 2 bases from J, the gap between germline ends came to 10 bases. As DNA, the CDR3 is TGCGCCAGCAGCCCAGAGTTAACTGGGGCCAACGTCCTGACTTTC. Encoded protein: CASSPELTGANVLTF.

This clone was recorded once. The chain uses TRBV4-1 and TRBJ2-7; TRBD2 agrees at 7 bases. Germline V gene sequence: CDR1 MGHRA, CDR2 YSYEKL. V lost 8 bases, J lost 1 base, and 8 bases stayed unmatched. CDR3 size: 14 residues. The CDR3 here is CASGRAVGSYEQYF. The CDR3 nucleotides read TGCGCCAGCGGGAGGGCAGTCGGGTCCTACGAGCAGTACTTC.

The rearrangement joins TRBV7-6 to TRBJ2-7; possibly TRBD1 or TRBD2 for D (5 bases each). The CDR3 has 15 residues. Germline assignment: CDR1 SGHVS and CDR2 FNYEAQ. The V gene lost 1 base and the J gene lost 4 bases, with 14 bases spanning the gap. CDR3 coding DNA: TGTGCCAGCAGCTTAGTTGGGACCAAGGGGTACGAGCAGTACTTC. It is translated as CASSLVGTKGYEQYF.

The chain recombines TRBV7-6 with TRBJ1-3; the D is unclear. This CDR3 is built from 16 residues. V was trimmed by 3 bases and J by 0 bases, leaving 12 bases between them. Germline V lookup: CDR1 SGHVS, CDR2 FNYEAQ. The CDR3 nucleotides are TGTGCCAGCAGCTTGGCTCCCGGCAGCTCTGGAAACACCATATATTTT. Protein sequence: CASSLAPGSSGNTIYF.

This chain connects TRBV6-1 to TRBJ2-5; TRBD2 matches 7 bases. CDR3 size: 14 residues. Germline V CDR1 and CDR2: MNHNS, SASEGT. The ends lost 6 bases at V and 5 bases at J; junction bases unmatched: 9. The CDR3 DNA sequence: TGTGCCAGCAGACGACCGGGAGGAGGGGAGACCCAGTACTTC. Protein: CASRRPGGGETQYF.

The rearrangement joins TRBV5-1 to TRBJ2-3, with a tentative D call TRBD2 (6 bases). Germline-derived CDR1 and CDR2 are SGHRS and YFSETQ. V lost 0 bases to trimming and J lost 2 bases, with 16 bases between them. The CDR3 loop spans 17 amino acids. CDR3 in DNA: TGCGCCAGCAGCTTGGGGTTTGGGGGGTCAAACACAGATACGCAGTATTTT. Translating gives CASSLGFGGSNTDTQYF. The full variable domain, rest sourced from reference TRBV5-1 and TRBJ2-3, is KAGVTQTPRYLIKTRGQQVTLSCSPISGHRSVSWYQQTPGQGLQFLFEYFSETQRNKGNFPGRFSGRQFSNSRSEMNVSTLELGDSALYLCASSLGFGGSNTDTQYFGPGTRLTVL.

Only a few counts were recorded for this clone. The chain employs TRBV1 and TRBJ2-1; the table's D call TRBD2 went unverified against the DNA. TRBV1 is annotated as a pseudogene. This CDR3 is built from 19 residues. This CDR3 is CTSSPIGTSGSSSYNEQFF. DNA of the CDR3: TGCACCAGCAGCCCCATCGGGACTAGCGGCTCGAGCTCCTACAATGAGCAGTTCTTC.